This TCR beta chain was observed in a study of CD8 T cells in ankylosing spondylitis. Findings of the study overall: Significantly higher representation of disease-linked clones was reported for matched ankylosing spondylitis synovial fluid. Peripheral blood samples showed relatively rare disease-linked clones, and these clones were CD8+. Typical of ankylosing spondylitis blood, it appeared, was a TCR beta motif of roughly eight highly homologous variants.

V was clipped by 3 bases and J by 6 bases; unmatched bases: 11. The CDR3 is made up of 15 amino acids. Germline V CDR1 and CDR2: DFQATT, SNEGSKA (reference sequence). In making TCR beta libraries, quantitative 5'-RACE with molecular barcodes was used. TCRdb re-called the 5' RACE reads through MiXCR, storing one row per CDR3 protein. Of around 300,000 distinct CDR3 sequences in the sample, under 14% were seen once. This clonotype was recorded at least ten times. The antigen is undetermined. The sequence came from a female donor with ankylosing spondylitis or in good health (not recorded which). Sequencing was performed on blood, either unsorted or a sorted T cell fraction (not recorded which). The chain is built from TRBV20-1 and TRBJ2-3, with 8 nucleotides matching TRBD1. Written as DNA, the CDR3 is TGCAGTGCTAGTAAGGGACAGGCCATTGCGGATACGCAGTATTTT. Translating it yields CSASKGQAIADTQYF.